Shown below are 13 T cell receptor beta chains from a single sample sequenced in a study of blood T cell repertoires in COVID-19 (dated by TCRdb to between 2020 and 2021). Libraries came from the immunoSEQ multiplex PCR assay. TCRdb holds this immuneACCESS table with in-frame rearrangements only. Some clones are missing; in checked studies, unresolved V genes explain under half, and the rest has no known cause. The sample table lists 200,000 to 250,000 clones, 70% to 90% of them with a count of one. Roughly a tenth of the sample is taken by the ten largest. Sequencing was performed on peripheral blood. These receptors were collected from a woman aged 80 or over with acute or convalescent COVID-19.

This clone was seen more than once but under ten times. The V call is TRBV30, the J call TRBJ1-6; D gene uncertain. This CDR3 is 15 amino acids long. V was trimmed by 2 bases and J by 9 bases, leaving 17 bases between them. Germline CDR1 reads GTSNPN; CDR2 reads SVGIG (reference sequence). The CDR3 loop is CAWSISRGTSSPLHF. The CDR3 DNA reads TGTGCCTGGAGTATTTCGCGGGGAACTAGTTCACCCCTCCACTTT.

Concerning this clone: The sample holds other DNA sequences that translate to the same CDR3. The genes are TRBV19 and TRBJ2-2; D remains ambiguous. CDR3 length: 13 residues. V was clipped by 5 bases and J by 4 bases, with 8 bases between them. Germline CDR1 reads LNHDA; CDR2 reads SQIVND (reference sequence). The CDR3 here is CASSGPGTGELFF. DNA of the CDR3: TGTGCCAGTAGTGGCCCGGGCACCGGGGAGCTGTTTTTT.

The chain couples TRBV30 to TRBJ1-1, with D hard to call. The germline CDR1 and CDR2 sequences are GTSNPN and SVGIG (reference sequence). Trimming pared 4 bases from V and 1 base from J, leaving 10 bases between. The CDR3 has 13 residues. CDR3 protein: CAWKVQANTEAFF. The CDR3 DNA follows: TGTGCCTGGAAAGTTCAGGCGAACACTGAAGCTTTCTTT.

The chain combines TRBV18 with TRBJ2-5; 7 bases fit TRBD1. The germline V gene has CDR1 KGHSH and CDR2 LQKENI. The ends lost 1 base at V and 5 bases at J; junction bases unmatched: 1. The CDR3 loop spans 13 amino acids. CDR3 sequence: CASSPLRGETQYF. CDR3 nucleotide sequence: TGTGCCAGCTCACCACTCAGGGGGGAGACCCAGTACTTC.

The chain uses TRBV7-2 and TRBJ2-6, with no clear D. The CDR3 is 15 amino acids. In germline, CDR1 is SGHTA, CDR2 FQGNSA. Trimming shortened V by 8 bases and J by 2 bases, and 13 bases separated the two germline ends. CDR3 loop: CASAIGPPGANVLTF. The CDR3 DNA is TGTGCCAGCGCTATTGGGCCCCCTGGGGCCAACGTCCTGACTTTC. The full variable domain, with the rest looked up from reference TRBV7-2 and TRBJ2-6, is GAGVSQSPSNKVTEKGKDVELRCDPISGHTALYWYRQSLGQGLEFLIYFQGNSAPDKSGLPSDRFSAERTGGSVSTLTIQRTQQEDSAVYLCASAIGPPGANVLTFGAGSRLTVL.

The genes are TRBV2 and TRBJ1-4; a possible D gene is TRBD1 (6 bases). The CDR3 is made up of 14 amino acids. CDR1 is SNHLY, CDR2 FYNNEI, per germline. V dropped 8 bases and J dropped 6 bases, with 16 bases sitting between them. The CDR3 region is CASAKGTPDEKLFF. As DNA, the CDR3 is TGTGCCAGCGCTAAAGGGACACCCGATGAAAAACTGTTTTTT.

The rearrangement links TRBV7-3 to TRBJ2-7; tentative D call: TRBD1 (6 bases). Germline values: CDR1 SGHTA, CDR2 FQGTGA. V lost 1 base and J 3 bases, leaving 22 bases between the germline ends. This CDR3 is 18 amino acids long. The CDR3 protein is CASSLRGPRQGFDYEQYF. As DNA, the CDR3 is TGTGCCAGCAGCTTAAGAGGTCCGCGGCAGGGGTTCGACTACGAGCAGTACTTC.

This chain links TRBV7-2 with TRBJ2-7; D might be TRBD2 (6 bases). The V gene's germline CDR1 is SGHTA and CDR2 FQGNSA. CDR3 length equals 14 residues. The V and J ends lost 6 bases and 0 bases respectively, with 12 bases between them. The CDR3 sequence is CASRRTTLSYEQYF. In DNA, the CDR3 is TGTGCCAGCAGACGGACTACACTCTCCTACGAGCAGTACTTC.

The chain couples TRBV24-1 to TRBJ2-1, with TRBD1 as a possible D gene (6 bases). The V gene lost 3 bases and the J gene lost 6 bases, with 8 bases spanning the gap. This CDR3 region has 13 residues. Per the germline V gene, CDR1 is KGHDR and CDR2 is SFDVKD. In DNA, the CDR3 is TGTGCCACCAGTGATCTGACAGGCAATGAGCAGTTCTTC. Translating it yields CATSDLTGNEQFF.

This chain uses TRBV18 with TRBJ1-4; the match to TRBD1 covers 10 bases. Germline V lookup: CDR1 KGHSH, CDR2 LQKENI. Unmatched junction bases numbered 0, after V lost 0 bases and J lost 8 bases. The CDR3 sequence is 14 residues long. CDR3 nucleotide sequence: TGTGCCAGCTCACCACCGGGACAGGGGGAAAAACTGTTTTTT. Translating gives CASSPPGQGEKLFF.

This clone was seen a handful of times. The rearrangement links TRBV2 to TRBJ2-7; 11 bases align to TRBD2. J gave up 2 bases and V 5 bases, and 8 bases lay outside the gene matches. The CDR3 length is 16 residues. The V gene's germline CDR1 is SNHLY and CDR2 FYNNEI. The CDR3: CASSLPRLAGTYEQYF. DNA for the CDR3: TGTGCCAGCAGTCTACCTCGACTAGCGGGAACCTACGAGCAGTACTTC.

This rearrangement joins TRBV10-1 to TRBJ2-2; possibly TRBD1 for D (6 bases). CDR3 length: 14 amino acids. Trimming removed 3 bases at V and 3 bases at J, with 8 bases between. Germline V gene lookup returns CDR1 WNHNN and CDR2 SYGVQD (reference sequence). CDR3 in DNA: TGCGCCAGCAGTGAATCAGGGGACACCGGGGAGCTGTTTTTT. This codes for CASSESGDTGELFF.

This clone was observed a handful of times. This chain links TRBV6-2 or TRBV6-3 with TRBJ1-5, with 8 bases that match TRBD1. Trimming at V came to 6 bases and at J to 5 bases, leaving 6 bases not matched to a gene. This CDR3 has 14 residues. CDR1 is MNHEY, CDR2 SVGEGT, per germline. The CDR3 loop is CASSLTGGHQPQHF. As DNA, the CDR3 is TGTGCCAGCAGCCTCACAGGGGGTCATCAGCCCCAGCATTTT.